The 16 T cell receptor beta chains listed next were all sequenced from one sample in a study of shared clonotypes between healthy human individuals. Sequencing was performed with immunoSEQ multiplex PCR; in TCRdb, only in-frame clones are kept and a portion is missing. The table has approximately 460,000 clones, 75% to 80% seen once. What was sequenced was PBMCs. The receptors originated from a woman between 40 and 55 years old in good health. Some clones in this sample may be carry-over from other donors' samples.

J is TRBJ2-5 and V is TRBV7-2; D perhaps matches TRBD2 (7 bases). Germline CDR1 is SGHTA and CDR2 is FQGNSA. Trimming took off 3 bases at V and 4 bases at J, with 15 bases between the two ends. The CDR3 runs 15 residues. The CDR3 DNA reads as TGTGCCAGCAGCTTGGGGGGCGGGAGTAGAGAGACCCAGTACTTC. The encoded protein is CASSLGGGSRETQYF.

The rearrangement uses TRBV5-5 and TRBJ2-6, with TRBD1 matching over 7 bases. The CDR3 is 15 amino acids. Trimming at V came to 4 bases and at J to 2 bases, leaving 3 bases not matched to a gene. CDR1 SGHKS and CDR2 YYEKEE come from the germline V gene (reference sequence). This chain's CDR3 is CASSLQGTGANVLTF. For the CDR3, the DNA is TGTGCCAGCAGCCTACAGGGGACTGGGGCCAACGTCCTGACTTTC.

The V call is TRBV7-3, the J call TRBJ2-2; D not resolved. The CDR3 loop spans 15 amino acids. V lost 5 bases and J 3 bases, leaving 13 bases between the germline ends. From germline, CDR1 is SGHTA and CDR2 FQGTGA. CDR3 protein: CASSRSSLDTGELFF. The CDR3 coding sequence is TGTGCCAGCAGCAGGTCGAGCTTGGACACCGGGGAGCTGTTTTTT.

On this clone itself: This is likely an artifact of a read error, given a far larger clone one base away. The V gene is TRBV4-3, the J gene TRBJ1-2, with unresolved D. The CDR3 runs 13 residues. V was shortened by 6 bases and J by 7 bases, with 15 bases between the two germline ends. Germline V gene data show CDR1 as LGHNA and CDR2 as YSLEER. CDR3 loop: CASSPRGESGYTF. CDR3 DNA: TGCGCCAGCAGTCCCCGTGGGGAGTCTGGCTACACCTTC.

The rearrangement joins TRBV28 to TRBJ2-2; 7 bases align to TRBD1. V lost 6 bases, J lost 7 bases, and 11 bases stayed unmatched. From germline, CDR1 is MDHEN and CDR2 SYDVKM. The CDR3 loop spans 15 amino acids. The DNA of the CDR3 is TGTGCCAGCAGAAGAGACAGGGCCGTCGACGGGGAGCTGTTTTTT. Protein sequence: CASRRDRAVDGELFF.

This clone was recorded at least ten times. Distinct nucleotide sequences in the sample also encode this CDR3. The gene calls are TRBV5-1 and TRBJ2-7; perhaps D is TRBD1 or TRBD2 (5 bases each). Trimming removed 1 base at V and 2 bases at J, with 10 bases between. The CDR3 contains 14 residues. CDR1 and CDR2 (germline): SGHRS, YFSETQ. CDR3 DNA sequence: TGCGCCAGCAGCTTGATTCTGGGGGCCTACGAGCAGTACTTC. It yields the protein CASSLILGAYEQYF.

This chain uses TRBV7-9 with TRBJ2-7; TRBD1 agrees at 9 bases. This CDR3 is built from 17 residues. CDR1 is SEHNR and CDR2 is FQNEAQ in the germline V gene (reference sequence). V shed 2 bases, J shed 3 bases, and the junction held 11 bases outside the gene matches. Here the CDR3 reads CASSLLRYGTGSYEQYF. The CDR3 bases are TGTGCCAGCAGCTTATTAAGATACGGGACAGGGAGCTACGAGCAGTACTTC.

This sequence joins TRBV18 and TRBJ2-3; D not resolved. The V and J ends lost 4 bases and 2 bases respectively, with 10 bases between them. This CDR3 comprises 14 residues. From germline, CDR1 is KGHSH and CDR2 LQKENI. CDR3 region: CASSLGGPTDTQYF. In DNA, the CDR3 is TGTGCCAGCTCACTTGGTGGACCCACAGATACGCAGTATTTT.

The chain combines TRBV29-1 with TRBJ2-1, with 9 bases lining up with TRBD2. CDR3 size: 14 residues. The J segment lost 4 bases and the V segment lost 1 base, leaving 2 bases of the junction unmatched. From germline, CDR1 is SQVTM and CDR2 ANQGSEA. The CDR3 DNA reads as TGCAGCGTTGAAGGGACTAGCGTGTACAATGAGCAGTTCTTC. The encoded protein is CSVEGTSVYNEQFF.

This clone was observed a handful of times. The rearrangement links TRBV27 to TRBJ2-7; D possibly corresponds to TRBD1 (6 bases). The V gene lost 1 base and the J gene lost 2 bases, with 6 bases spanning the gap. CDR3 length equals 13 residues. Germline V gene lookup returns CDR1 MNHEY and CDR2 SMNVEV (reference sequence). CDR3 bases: TGTGCCAGCAGTTTATGGGACACCTACGAGCAGTACTTC. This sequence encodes CASSLWDTYEQYF.

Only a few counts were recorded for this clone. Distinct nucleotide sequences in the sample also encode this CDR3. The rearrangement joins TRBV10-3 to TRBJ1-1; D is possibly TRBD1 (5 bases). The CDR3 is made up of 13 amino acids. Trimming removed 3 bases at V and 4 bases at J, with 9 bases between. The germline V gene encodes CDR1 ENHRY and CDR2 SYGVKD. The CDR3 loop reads CAISESGGTEAFF. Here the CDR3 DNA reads TGTGCCATCAGTGAATCCGGGGGCACTGAAGCTTTCTTT.

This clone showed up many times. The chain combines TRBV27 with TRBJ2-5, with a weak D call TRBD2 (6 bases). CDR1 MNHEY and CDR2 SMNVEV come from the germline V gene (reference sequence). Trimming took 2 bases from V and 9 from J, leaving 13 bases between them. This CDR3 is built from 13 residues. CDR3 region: CASSLRPPGAQYF. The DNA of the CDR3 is TGTGCCAGCAGTTTACGGCCCCCGGGGGCCCAGTACTTC.

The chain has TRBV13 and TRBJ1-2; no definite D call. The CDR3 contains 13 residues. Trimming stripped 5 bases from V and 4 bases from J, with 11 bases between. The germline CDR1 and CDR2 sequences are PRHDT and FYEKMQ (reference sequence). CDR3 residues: CASSPTRTYGYTF. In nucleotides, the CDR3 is TGTGCCAGCAGCCCGACACGGACCTATGGCTACACCTTC.

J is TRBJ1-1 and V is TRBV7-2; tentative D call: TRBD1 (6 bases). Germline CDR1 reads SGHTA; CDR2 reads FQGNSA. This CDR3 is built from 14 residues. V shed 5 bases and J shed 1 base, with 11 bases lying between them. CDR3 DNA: TGTGCCAGCAGCCAAAACAGGGAGAACACTGAAGCTTTCTTT. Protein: CASSQNRENTEAFF.

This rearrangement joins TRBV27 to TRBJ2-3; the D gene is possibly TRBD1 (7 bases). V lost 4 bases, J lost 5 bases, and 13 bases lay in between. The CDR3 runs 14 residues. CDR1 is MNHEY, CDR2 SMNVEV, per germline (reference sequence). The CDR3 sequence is CASSWRGQGDTQYF. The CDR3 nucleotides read TGTGCCAGCAGTTGGAGGGGGCAGGGAGATACGCAGTATTTT.

CDR3 amino acids: CAWSPNGEKLFF. The CDR3 nucleotides are TGTGCCTGGAGTCCAAATGGGGAAAAACTGTTTTTT. The chain joins TRBV30 to TRBJ1-4; D uncertain. CDR1 and CDR2 (germline): GTSNPN, SVGIG (reference sequence). The CDR3 sequence is 12 residues long. V lost 2 bases, J lost 8 bases, and 9 bases lay in between.